These 8 T cell receptor beta chains were all obtained from the same sample, sequenced in a study of blood T cell repertoires in COVID-19 (dated by TCRdb to the early 2020s). Library preparation employed the immunoSEQ multiplex PCR assay. In TCRdb, the immuneACCESS table is reduced to in-frame sequences with V and J assigned. These tables do not hold every clone; where another copy was compared, an unresolved V gene accounts for under half, and the others remain unexplained. The sample has about 130,000 clones on record, about 86% of them singletons. The ten top clones hold about 4% of the sample. Source material: peripheral blood. Receptors were obtained from a woman aged 45-60 years with acute or convalescent COVID-19.

V usage is TRBV6-5 and J usage is TRBJ1-2; a possible D gene is TRBD1 (5 bases). V was cut by 6 bases and J by 7 bases, with 12 bases left in between. Looked up from germline, CDR1 is MNHEY and CDR2 is SVGAGI. This CDR3 has 12 amino acids. CDR3 coding DNA: TGTGCCAGCAGCATCACAGGCTCTGGCTACACCTTC. Protein product: CASSITGSGYTF.

This clone occurred once. This chain joins TRBV18 and TRBJ1-4; 10 nucleotides align to TRBD1. The CDR3 has 14 residues. The trim removed 6 bases at V and 8 bases at J, leaving 6 bases unmatched. Germline CDR1 reads KGHSH; CDR2 reads LQKENI. The CDR3 here is CASSPGTGDEKLFF. The CDR3 DNA reads as TGTGCCAGCTCTCCCGGGACAGGGGACGAAAAACTGTTTTTT.

This sequence joins TRBV9 and TRBJ2-3, with D unresolved. The V gene lost 4 bases and the J gene lost 0 bases, with 9 bases spanning the gap. The V gene's germline CDR1 is SGDLS and CDR2 YYNGEE. The length of the CDR3 is 14 residues. CDR3 region: CASSRELSTDTQYF. The CDR3 nucleotides are TGTGCCAGCAGCCGAGAGTTGAGCACAGATACGCAGTATTTT.

The chain recombines TRBV5-4 with TRBJ1-2, with TRBD1 matching over 9 bases. The CDR3 totals 14 residues. Germline CDR1 and CDR2: SGHNT and YYREEE (reference sequence). The J segment lost 8 bases and the V segment lost 0 bases, leaving 5 bases of the junction unmatched. This CDR3 is CASSLVGQGHGYTF. The CDR3 coding sequence is TGTGCCAGCAGCTTGGTGGGACAGGGTCACGGCTACACCTTC.

The V call is TRBV6-1, the J call TRBJ1-1; perhaps TRBD1 as D (6 bases). This CDR3 contains 17 residues. Germline CDR1 reads MNHNS; CDR2 reads SASEGT. V was trimmed by 1 base and J by 7 bases, leaving 22 bases between them. CDR3 nucleotide sequence: TGTGCCAGCAGTGAAGGCCAGGGTTGGGGGCGAGAGGATGAAGCTTTCTTT. This encodes CASSEGQGWGREDEAFF.

This chain uses TRBV5-1 with TRBJ1-1; 8 nucleotides line up with TRBD1. Trimming removed 5 bases from V and 11 bases from J; junction bases left unmatched: 14. The CDR3 consists of 14 residues. The V gene's germline CDR1 is SGHRS and CDR2 YFSETQ. The chain's CDR3 is CASSTGGDRGEAFF. As DNA, the CDR3 is TGCGCCAGCAGTACAGGGGGAGATCGAGGAGAGGCTTTCTTT. Using reference TRBV5-1 and TRBJ1-1 for the parts outside the CDR3, the full variable domain is KAGVTQTPRYLIKTRGQQVTLSCSPISGHRSVSWYQQTPGQGLQFLFEYFSETQRNKGNFPGRFSGRQFSNSRSEMNVSTLELGDSALYLCASSTGGDRGEAFFGQGTRLTVV.

The genes are TRBV15 and TRBJ2-5, with D maybe TRBD1 (6 bases). The CDR3 covers 14 residues. From germline, CDR1 is LNHNV and CDR2 YYDKDF (reference sequence). The V end was cut by 5 bases, the J end by 5 bases, with 15 bases between. The CDR3: CATSPGAASETQYF. The CDR3 bases are TGTGCCACCAGCCCAGGGGCAGCCTCTGAGACCCAGTACTTC. Supplemented by reference TRBV15 and TRBJ2-5, the full variable domain reads DAMVIQNPRYQVTQFGKPVTLSCSQTLNHNVMYWYQQKSSQAPKLLFHYYDKDFNNEADTPDNFQSRRPNTSFCFLDIRSPGLGDTAMYLCATSPGAASETQYFGPGTRLLVL.

V is TRBV28 and J is TRBJ1-3; 7 nucleotides agree with TRBD1. V shed 5 bases, J shed 2 bases, and the junction held 3 bases outside the gene matches. The germline gives CDR1 MDHEN, CDR2 SYDVKM. The CDR3 totals 14 residues. CDR3 loop: CASSSGQAGNTIYF. The CDR3, as DNA: TGTGCCAGCAGTAGCGGACAGGCTGGAAACACCATATATTTT.